This TCR beta chain was sequenced in a study of graft-versus-host responses after intestinal transplantation. About the study: Induction with anti-thymocyte globulin, then tacrolimus and steroids for roughly three years, was given to all recipients. Findings of the study overall: Marrow from the recipient contained GvH clones, some of which had appeared first in ileum or blood.

Details on this clone: Its antigen is still unknown.

This CDR3 spans 16 amino acids. Losses at the gene ends were 0 bases for V and 1 base for J; bases not matched to a gene: 6. Germline CDR1 reads MNHNY; CDR2 reads SVGAGI (reference sequence). The data were produced by immunoSEQ multiplex PCR, yet TCRdb's version contains in-frame clones alone and is incomplete. The sample has fewer than 90,000 clones, roughly 93% seen once; the top ten hold roughly 0.18%. This TCR was sampled from a human donor who was the organ donor for an intestinal transplant. The sample consisted of unstimulated CD4+ T cells sorted from spleen or lymph node cells, taken before transplant. The rearrangement joins TRBV6-6 to TRBJ2-7; 7 nucleotides align to TRBD1. This CDR3 is CASSYSEQGPSYEQYF. The DNA for the CDR3 is TGTGCCAGCAGTTACTCGGAACAGGGGCCTTCCTACGAGCAGTACTTC.